This T cell receptor (beta chain) appears in the sequencing data of a study of blood T cells in healthy people across ages. It was about 10 milliliters of peripheral blood that were drawn from each donor. Looked up from germline, CDR1 is SGHRS and CDR2 is YFSETQ. V gave up 4 bases and J gave up 6 bases, with 12 bases separating them. CDR3 length: 13 residues. The study's findings and limits: It was held that diversity estimates obtained from one million T cells represented underestimates. PBMCs that were unsorted prevented a conclusive naive versus antigen-experienced comparison.

A second PCR, run for 7 to 11 cycles, used a sample-barcoded 5' primer plus a J-beta primer mix. TCRdb reanalysed the 5' RACE reads using MiXCR and keeps one entry per CDR3 protein. The sample lists about 780,000 distinct CDR3 sequences, 35% to 60% occurring once. Concerning this clonotype: The antigen is undetermined.

The clonotype was recovered from a man older than 75 in good health. The chain combines TRBV5-1 with TRBJ2-3; D is ambiguous. Sequenced: blood. CDR3 nucleotides: TGCGCCAGCAGCACCGGGCGATCGGATACGCAGTATTTT. This gives the protein CASSTGRSDTQYF.